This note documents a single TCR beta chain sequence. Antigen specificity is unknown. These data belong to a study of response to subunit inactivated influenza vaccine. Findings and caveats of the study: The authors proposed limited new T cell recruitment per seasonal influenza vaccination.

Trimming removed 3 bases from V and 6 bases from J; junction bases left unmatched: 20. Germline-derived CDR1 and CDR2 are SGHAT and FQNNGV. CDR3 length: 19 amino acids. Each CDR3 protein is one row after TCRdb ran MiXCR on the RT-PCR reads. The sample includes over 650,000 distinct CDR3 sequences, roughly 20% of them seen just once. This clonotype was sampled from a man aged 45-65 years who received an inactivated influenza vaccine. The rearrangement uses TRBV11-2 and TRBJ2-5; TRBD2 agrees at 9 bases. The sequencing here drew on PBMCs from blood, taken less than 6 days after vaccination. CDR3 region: CASSFLGPLSAGGRKTQYF. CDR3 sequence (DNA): TGTGCCAGCAGCTTTTTAGGCCCCCTGTCGGCGGGGGGGAGGAAGACCCAGTACTTC.